This is a list of T cell receptor beta chains from one sample in a study of metastatic and nonmetastatic thyroid tumors. TCRdb ran MiXCR on the PCR reads. The table includes roughly 25,000 clones, 10% to 15% detected once. The sequenced sample was blood. The receptors were gathered from a female donor with papillary thyroid cancer or a benign thyroid nodule (not recorded which). Some clones in this sample may be carry-over from other donors' samples. Both conserved end residues are part of each CDR3. A D gene is named only where the DNA matches it firmly. Expanded clones are given a class, and other clones once, few, many or no size at all.

TRBV11-2	-	TRBJ1-6	TRBD1	TGTGCCAGCAGCCCGTTAGGGGACAGGGGCGCTCGGGCCCTCCACTTT	CASSPLGDRGARALHF
TRBV27	many	TRBJ2-2	-	TGTGCCAGCAGGGACCCGGGTGGGGAGCTGTTTTTT	CASRDPGGELFF
TRBV20-1	many	TRBJ2-1	-	TGCAGTGCTAGATCGGCTAGTCGGGTGGTCGAGCAGTTCTTC	CSARSASRVVEQFF
TRBV5-1	many	TRBJ2-2	TRBD2	TGCGCCAGCAGCTTGGCGACTAGCGGGGCGAACACCGGGGAGCTGTTTTTT	CASSLATSGANTGELFF
TRBV7-9	many	TRBJ1-1	-	TGTGCCAGCACCCACCAGAGTCCTGAAGCTTTCTTT	CASTHQSPEAFF
TRBV6-4	few	TRBJ2-1	TRBD1	TGTGCCAGCAGTGACTCCGGGACAGGGGGTTACAATGAGCAGTTCTTC	CASSDSGTGGYNEQFF
TRBV18	many	TRBJ2-7	TRBD1	TGTGCCAGCTCAACCGGGACAGGCCCCTACGAGCAGTACTTC	CASSTGTGPYEQYF
TRBV24-1	many	TRBJ2-1	TRBD2	TGTGCCACCAGTGACAGACTAGCGGGAGAATTAGAGCAGTTCTTC	CATSDRLAGELEQFF
TRBV7-9	many	TRBJ2-7	TRBD1	TGTGCCAGCAGCCCGTTGATGACAGGGGCCTACGAGCAGTACTTC	CASSPLMTGAYEQYF
TRBV12-3/TRBV12-4	many	TRBJ1-5	-	TGTGCCAGCAGTTTAGGCCCCGGGTTGGGCAATCAGCCCCAGCATTTT	CASSLGPGLGNQPQHF
TRBV11-2	many	TRBJ1-2	-	TGTGCCAGCAGCTTAGAACCAGGGAGTGGCTACACCTTC	CASSLEPGSGYTF
TRBV24-1	few	TRBJ2-1	TRBD2	TGTGCCACCAGCTACGGGAGGGCGTCTCACAATGAGCAGTTCTTC	CATSYGRASHNEQFF
TRBV27	-	TRBJ1-5	-	TGTGCCAGCACCTTCGGCCCTAATCAGCCCCAGCATTTT	CASTFGPNQPQHF
TRBV2	-	TRBJ2-5	TRBD2	TGTGCCAGCAGTGAGACACTAGCGGGAGCATCGCAAGAAACCCAGTACTTC	CASSETLAGASQETQYF
TRBV2	many	TRBJ2-7	TRBD1	TGTGCCAGTTTCCGGGACAGGGACTCCTACGAGCAGTACTTC	CASFRDRDSYEQYF
TRBV29-1	medium-sized	TRBJ2-7	-	TGCAGCGTTGTGCGGGCCAGCTCCTACGAGCAGTACTTC	CSVVRASSYEQYF
TRBV5-6	many	TRBJ2-7	-	TGTGCCAGCAGCTTGCGAGATGGGAGTGCCTACGAGCAGTACTTC	CASSLRDGSAYEQYF
TRBV4-2	many	TRBJ2-1	TRBD2	TGTGCCAGCACCCAGGGACTAGCGGGAGGCAATGAGCAGTTCTTC	CASTQGLAGGNEQFF
TRBV9	-	TRBJ2-7	-	TGTGCCAGCAGCGCCGCCCTAGGGCCGACCTACGAGCAGTACTTC	CASSAALGPTYEQYF
TRBV9	many	TRBJ2-7	TRBD1	TGTGCCAGCAGCGTAGAGGAGGACAGGGATTACGAGCAGTACTTC	CASSVEEDRDYEQYF
TRBV30	many	TRBJ1-2	TRBD1	TGTGCCTGGAGACGAACCTGGACAGGGGGCGTGGGCTATGGCTACACCTTC	CAWRRTWTGGVGYGYTF
TRBV11-1	-	TRBJ2-7	-	TGTGCCAGCAGCAACCTTTACAGGGCTACCGGGGACGAGCAGTACTTC	CASSNLYRATGDEQYF
TRBV20-1	many	TRBJ1-6	-	TGCAGTGCTAGAGATCAGAAAGTTAATTCACCCCTCCACTTT	CSARDQKVNSPLHF
TRBV27	many	TRBJ2-7	TRBD1	TGTGCCAGCAGTTTGACGGGACAGGGTCCTTACGAGCAGTACTTC	CASSLTGQGPYEQYF
TRBV20-1	many	TRBJ1-1	TRBD1	TGCAGTAGCTATGTCGACAGGGCTACTGAAGCTTTCTTT	CSSYVDRATEAFF
TRBV12-3/TRBV12-4	medium-sized	TRBJ2-7	TRBD2	TGTGCCAGCAGTGGACTAGCTAAAGGGGATCGCGAGCAGTACTTC	CASSGLAKGDREQYF
TRBV30	medium-sized	TRBJ1-4	-	TGTGCCTGGAGTGGGGGGAATCGGGGCCAACTGTTTTTT	CAWSGGNRGQLFF
TRBV27	-	TRBJ2-7	-	TGTGCCAGCAGCATTCAACGGGACGCCTGGACCTACGAGCAGTACTTC	CASSIQRDAWTYEQYF
TRBV30	many	TRBJ2-1	-	TGTGCCTGGAGTGTCCGGGACTACAATGAGCAGTTCTTC	CAWSVRDYNEQFF
TRBV29-1	few	TRBJ1-2	-	TGCAGCGTTGGCCCTCATTCAGGGGACTATGGCTACACCTTC	CSVGPHSGDYGYTF
TRBV4-1	many	TRBJ1-2	-	TGCGCCAGCAGCCCGGGGAGGGCTGGGGGCTACACCTTC	CASSPGRAGGYTF
TRBV20-1	many	TRBJ2-7	-	TGCAGTGCCCGGACAGTAGACTCCTACGAGCAGTACTTC	CSARTVDSYEQYF